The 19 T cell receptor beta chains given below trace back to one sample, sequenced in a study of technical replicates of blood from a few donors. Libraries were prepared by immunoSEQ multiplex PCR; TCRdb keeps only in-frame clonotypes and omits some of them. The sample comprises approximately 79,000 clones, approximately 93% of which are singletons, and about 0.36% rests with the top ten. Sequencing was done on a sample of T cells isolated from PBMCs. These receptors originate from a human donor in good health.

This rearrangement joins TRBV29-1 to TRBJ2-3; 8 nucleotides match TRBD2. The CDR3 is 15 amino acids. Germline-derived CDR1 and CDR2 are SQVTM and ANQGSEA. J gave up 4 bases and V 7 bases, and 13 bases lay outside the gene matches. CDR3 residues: CSGQAGGFVADTQYF. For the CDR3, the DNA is TGCAGCGGTCAGGCGGGAGGTTTCGTCGCAGATACGCAGTATTTT.

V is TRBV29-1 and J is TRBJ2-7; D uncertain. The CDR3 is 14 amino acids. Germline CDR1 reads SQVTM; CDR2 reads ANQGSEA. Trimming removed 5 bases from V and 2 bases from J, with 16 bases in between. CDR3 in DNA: TGCAGCGTTTCTCTGGTTTCAGGAACCTACGAGCAGTACTTC. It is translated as CSVSLVSGTYEQYF.

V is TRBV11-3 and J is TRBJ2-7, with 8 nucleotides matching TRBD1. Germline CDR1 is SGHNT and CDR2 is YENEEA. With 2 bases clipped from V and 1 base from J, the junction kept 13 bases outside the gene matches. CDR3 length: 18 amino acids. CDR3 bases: TGTGCCAGCAGCTTATTAAATGGGGACAGGCCCGCTTCCTACGAGCAGTACTTC. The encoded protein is CASSLLNGDRPASYEQYF.

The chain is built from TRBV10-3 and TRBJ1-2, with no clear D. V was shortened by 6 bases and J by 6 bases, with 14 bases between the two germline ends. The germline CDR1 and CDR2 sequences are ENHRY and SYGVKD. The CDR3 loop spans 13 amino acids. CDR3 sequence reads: CAISLTGANGYTF. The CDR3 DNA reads TGTGCCATCAGCTTAACGGGTGCTAATGGCTACACCTTC.

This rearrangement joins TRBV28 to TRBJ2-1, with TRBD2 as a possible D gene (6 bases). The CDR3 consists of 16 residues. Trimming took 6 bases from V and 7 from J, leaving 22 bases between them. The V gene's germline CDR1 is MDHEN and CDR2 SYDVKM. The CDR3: CASRPLGLGIVNEQFF. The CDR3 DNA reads TGTGCCAGCAGGCCTCTGGGACTGGGGATTGTGAATGAGCAGTTCTTC.

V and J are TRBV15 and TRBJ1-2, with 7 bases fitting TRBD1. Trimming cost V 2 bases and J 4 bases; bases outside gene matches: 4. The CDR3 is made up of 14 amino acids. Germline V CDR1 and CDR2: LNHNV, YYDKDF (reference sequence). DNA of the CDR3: TGTGCCACCAGCAGACCCGGGACAGCCTATGGCTACACCTTC. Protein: CATSRPGTAYGYTF. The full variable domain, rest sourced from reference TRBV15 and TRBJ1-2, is DAMVIQNPRYQVTQFGKPVTLSCSQTLNHNVMYWYQQKSSQAPKLLFHYYDKDFNNEADTPDNFQSRRPNTSFCFLDIRSPGLGDTAMYLCATSRPGTAYGYTFGSGTRLTVV.

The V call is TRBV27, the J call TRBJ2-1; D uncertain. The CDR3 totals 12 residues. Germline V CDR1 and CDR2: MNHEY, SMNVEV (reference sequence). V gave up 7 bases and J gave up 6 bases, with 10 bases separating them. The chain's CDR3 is CASISVINEQFF. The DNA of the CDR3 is TGTGCCAGCATCTCGGTAATCAATGAGCAGTTCTTC.

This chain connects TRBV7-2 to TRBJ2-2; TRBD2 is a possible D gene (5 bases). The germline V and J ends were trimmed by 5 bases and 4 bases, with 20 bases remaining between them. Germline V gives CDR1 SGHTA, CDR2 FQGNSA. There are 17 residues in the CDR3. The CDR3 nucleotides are TGTGCCAGCAGCCTCACCGCAGTCCCCCGGGGCACCGGGGAGCTGTTTTTT. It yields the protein CASSLTAVPRGTGELFF.

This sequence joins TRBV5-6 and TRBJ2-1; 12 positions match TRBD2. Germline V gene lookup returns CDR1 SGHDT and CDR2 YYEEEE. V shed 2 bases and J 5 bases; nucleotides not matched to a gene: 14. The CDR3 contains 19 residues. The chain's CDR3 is CASSFLAGGRSLNHNEQFF. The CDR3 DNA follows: TGTGCCAGCAGCTTCCTAGCGGGAGGGCGATCCCTTAATCACAATGAGCAGTTCTTC. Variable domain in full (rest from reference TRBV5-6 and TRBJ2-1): DAGVTQSPTHLIKTRGQQVTLRCSPKSGHDTVSWYQQALGQGPQFIFQYYEEEERQRGNFPDRFSGHQFPNYSSELNVNALLLGDSALYLCASSFLAGGRSLNHNEQFFGPGTRLTVL.

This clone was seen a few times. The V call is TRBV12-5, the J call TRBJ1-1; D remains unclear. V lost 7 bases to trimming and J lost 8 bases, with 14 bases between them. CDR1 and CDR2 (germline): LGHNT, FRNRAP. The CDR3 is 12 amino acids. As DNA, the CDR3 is TGTGCTAGTGCCCTACCGGAGGCCGAAGCTTTCTTT. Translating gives CASALPEAEAFF.

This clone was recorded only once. This CDR3 is CASSLTPGYGYTF. The CDR3 DNA follows: TGTGCCAGCAGTCTTACTCCAGGTTATGGCTACACCTTC. The V and J genes are TRBV27 and TRBJ1-2; D not certain. The CDR3 contains 13 residues. Germline assignment: CDR1 MNHEY and CDR2 SMNVEV (reference sequence). The V end lost 5 bases, the J end lost 5 bases, and 12 bases lay between the germline ends.

The CDR3 here is CATSALTGVTGELFF. The CDR3 DNA reads as TGTGCCACCAGCGCCCTCACAGGGGTCACCGGGGAGCTGTTTTTT. The chain joins TRBV15 to TRBJ2-2, with 7 bases matching TRBD1. Germline V CDR1 and CDR2: LNHNV, YYDKDF (reference sequence). Trimming took 5 bases from V and 4 from J; bases not matched to a gene: 7. The CDR3 length is 15 residues.

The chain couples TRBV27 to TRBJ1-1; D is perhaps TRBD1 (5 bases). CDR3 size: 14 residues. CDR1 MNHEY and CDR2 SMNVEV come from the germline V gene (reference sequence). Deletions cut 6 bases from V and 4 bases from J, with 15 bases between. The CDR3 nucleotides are TGTGCCAGCAGGCCTAGACAGACCCTCACTGAAGCTTTCTTT. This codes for CASRPRQTLTEAFF.

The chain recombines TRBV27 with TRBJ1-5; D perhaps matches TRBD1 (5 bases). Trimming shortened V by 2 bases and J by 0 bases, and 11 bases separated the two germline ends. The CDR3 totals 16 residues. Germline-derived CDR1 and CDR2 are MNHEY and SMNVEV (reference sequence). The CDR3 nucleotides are TGTGCCAGCAGTTTAATAGGGGAGGGTAGCAATCAGCCCCAGCATTTT. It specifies CASSLIGEGSNQPQHF.

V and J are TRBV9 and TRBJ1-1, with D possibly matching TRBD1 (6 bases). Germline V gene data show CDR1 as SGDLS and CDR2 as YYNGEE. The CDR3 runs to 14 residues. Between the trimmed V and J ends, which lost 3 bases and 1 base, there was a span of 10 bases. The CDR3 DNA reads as TGTGCCAGCAGCGAGTGGACAGCGAACACTGAAGCTTTCTTT. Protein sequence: CASSEWTANTEAFF. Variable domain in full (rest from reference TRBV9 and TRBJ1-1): DSGVTQTPKHLITATGQRVTLRCSPRSGDLSVYWYQQSLDQGLQFLIQYYNGEERAKGNILERFSAQQFPDLHSELNLSSLELGDSALYFCASSEWTANTEAFFGQGTRLTVV.

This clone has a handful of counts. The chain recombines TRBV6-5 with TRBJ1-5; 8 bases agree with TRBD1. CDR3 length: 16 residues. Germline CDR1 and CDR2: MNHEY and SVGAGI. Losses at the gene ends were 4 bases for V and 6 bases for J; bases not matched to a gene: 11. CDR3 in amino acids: CASSSRQGSLRQPQHF. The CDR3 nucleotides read TGTGCCAGCAGTTCCCGACAGGGGTCGTTACGTCAGCCCCAGCATTTT.

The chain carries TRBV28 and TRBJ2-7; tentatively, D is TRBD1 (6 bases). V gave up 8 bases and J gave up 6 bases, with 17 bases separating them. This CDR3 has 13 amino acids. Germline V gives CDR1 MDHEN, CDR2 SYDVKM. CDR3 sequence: CASGSTGLAEQYF. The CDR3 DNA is TGTGCCAGCGGTAGTACAGGGCTCGCCGAGCAGTACTTC.

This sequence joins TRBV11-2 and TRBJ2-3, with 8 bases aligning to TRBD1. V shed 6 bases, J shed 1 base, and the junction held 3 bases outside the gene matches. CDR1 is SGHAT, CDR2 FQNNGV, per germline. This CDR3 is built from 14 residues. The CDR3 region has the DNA TGTGCCAGCAGGATGACAGGGGGCACAGATACGCAGTATTTT. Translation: CASRMTGGTDTQYF.

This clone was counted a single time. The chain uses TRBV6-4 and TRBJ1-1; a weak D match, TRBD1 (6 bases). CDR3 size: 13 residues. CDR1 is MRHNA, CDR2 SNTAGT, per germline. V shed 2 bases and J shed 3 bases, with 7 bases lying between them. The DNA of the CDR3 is TGTGCCAGCAGTGACGGGGGCTACACTGAAGCTTTCTTT. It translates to CASSDGGYTEAFF.